The text below deals with one T cell receptor (beta chain). The CDR3 sequence is 15 residues long. J lost 3 bases, V lost 4 bases, and 5 bases had no gene match. CDR1 and CDR2 (germline): LNHDA, SQIVND (reference sequence). These data are taken from a study of T cell responses to AZD1222 COVID-19 vaccine. Only in-frame clones appear in the TCRdb table, and some are missing; sequencing was by immunoSEQ multiplex PCR. The sample has 130,000 to 150,000 clones, about 92% seen once. This chain connects TRBV19 to TRBJ2-1; 8 nucleotides agree with TRBD2. The sample in question was peripheral blood, obtained after recovery from COVID-19. This receptor was taken from an adult who had recovered from COVID-19. Written as DNA, the CDR3 is TGTGCCAGTAGTAGGACTAGCAGTTACTACAATGAGCAGTTCTTC. Residues: CASSRTSSYYNEQFF.